This T cell receptor beta chain is from a study of Ad26.COV2.S vaccination and SARS-CoV-2 variants. Study as a whole: By the intramuscular route, Ad26.COV2.S was given once, or twice 56 days apart.

Concerning this clone itself: Its antigen is unknown.

Study conclusions and caveats: Vaccine recipients posted higher spike-specific TCR breadth than their placebo counterparts. It was reported that spike-specific CD8+ and CD4+ T cell responses were substantially broad after vaccination. The TCR breadth and depth analyses may have produced an underestimate of total T cell responses.

TCRdb's table, derived via immunoSEQ multiplex PCR, lists solely in-frame clones and lacks some. The sample yields about 400,000 clones, about 83% seen once. Documented treatment: 15 to 20 received Ad26.COV2.S at low or high dose, single or two shots; about 5 received placebo; per-sample allocation not given. Repertoires come from day 63 after the first vaccine or placebo injection. V dropped 5 bases and J dropped 6 bases, with 12 bases sitting between them. This CDR3 is built from 13 residues. Germline V gives CDR1 SGDLS, CDR2 YYNGEE. The rearrangement links TRBV9 to TRBJ2-1, with D perhaps matching TRBD1 or TRBD2 (5 bases each). Sequenced here: peripheral blood, sampled in a trial of Ad26.COV2.S vaccine versus placebo. The sequence derives from a person between 18 and 65 years old who received the Ad26.COV2.S COVID-19 vaccine or a placebo. The CDR3, as DNA: TGTGCCAGCAGGCCGCTAGGGACCAATGAGCAGTTCTTC. Residues: CASRPLGTNEQFF.